The following is a T cell receptor (beta chain) sequence with its context. Assay: immunoSEQ multiplex PCR; the TCRdb copy retains only in-frame clones and omits some. The data hold under 450,000 clones, with about 89% observed a single time. The sample belongs to a study of blood T cell repertoires in COVID-19. Germline V gives CDR1 MNHEY, CDR2 SVGAGI. The CDR3 has 14 amino acids. V was clipped by 7 bases and J by 4 bases, with 16 bases between them. The sequenced sample was PBMCs or T cells enriched from blood (not recorded which). V usage is TRBV6-5 and J usage is TRBJ2-5, with TRBD1 as a possible D gene (6 bases). The receptor comes from a middle-aged woman who had been exposed to COVID-19. The CDR3 protein is CASKVGTLGETQYF. As DNA, the CDR3 is TGTGCCAGCAAGGTGGGGACATTAGGAGAGACCCAGTACTTC.